This TCR beta chain emerged from a study of cytomegalovirus exposure and HLA in healthy donors. Overall study results and limits: In vitro data verified three CMV-associated chains as specific for CMV antigens.

A remark on this clone: Its antigen is not known.

CDR1 is SEHNR and CDR2 is FQNEAQ in the germline V gene (reference sequence). The CDR3 is 12 residues long. The ends were cut back, 0 bases at V and 8 bases at J, with 5 bases in the middle. The PCR made use of 60 Vbeta and 13 Jbeta primers. Method: immunoSEQ multiplex PCR; TCRdb's copy keeps in-frame clones and lacks some. The sample includes 130,000 or so clones, roughly 70% of them seen just once. Specimen: PBMCs. V gene TRBV7-9 combines with J gene TRBJ1-5; no definite D call. This TCR came from a man between 18 and 29 years old in good health and CMV-seropositive. CDR3 nucleotide sequence: TGTGCCAGCAGCTTAGCGAGGGAGCCCCAGCATTTT. Protein product: CASSLAREPQHF.